Sequencing of this T cell receptor beta chain was carried out in a study of identifying expanded T cells in peripheral blood. TCRdb keeps only in-frame clones here, not all; method: immunoSEQ multiplex PCR. This table has fewer than 55,000 clones, less than 85% appearing once. The V gene lost 7 bases and the J gene lost 2 bases, with 11 bases spanning the gap. The CDR3 is 12 amino acids. Germline CDR1 is GTSNPN and CDR2 is SVGIG (reference sequence). J is TRBJ2-5 and V is TRBV30, with TRBD1 as a possible D gene (5 bases). This clonotype was sampled from a person aged 18 to 70 in good health. Sequencing was carried out using blood. The CDR3 sequence is CASSGIQETQYF. CDR3 in DNA: TGTGCCTCTTCAGGGATTCAAGAGACCCAGTACTTC.